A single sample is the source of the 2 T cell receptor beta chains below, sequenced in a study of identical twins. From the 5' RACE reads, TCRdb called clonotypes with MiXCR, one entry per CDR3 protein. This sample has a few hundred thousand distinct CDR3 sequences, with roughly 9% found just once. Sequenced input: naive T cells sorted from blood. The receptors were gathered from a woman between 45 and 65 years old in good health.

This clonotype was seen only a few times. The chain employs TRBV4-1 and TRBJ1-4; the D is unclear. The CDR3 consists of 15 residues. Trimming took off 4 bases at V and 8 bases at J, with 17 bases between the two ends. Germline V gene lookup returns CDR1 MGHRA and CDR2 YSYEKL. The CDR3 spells CASSPVLHRGEKLFF. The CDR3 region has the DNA TGCGCCAGCAGCCCTGTACTGCACCGTGGAGAAAAACTGTTTTTT.

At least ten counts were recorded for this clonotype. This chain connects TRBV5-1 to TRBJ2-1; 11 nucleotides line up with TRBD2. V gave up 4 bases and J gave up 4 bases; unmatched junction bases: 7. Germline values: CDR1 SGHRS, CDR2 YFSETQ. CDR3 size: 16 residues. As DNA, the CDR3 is TGCGCCAGCAGCAAAACCGGGACTAGCGGATACAATGAGCAGTTCTTC. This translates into CASSKTGTSGYNEQFF.